The 6 T cell receptor beta chains below come from one sample, sequenced in a study of blood T cell repertoires in COVID-19. TCRdb keeps only in-frame clones here, not all; method: immunoSEQ multiplex PCR. The table lists 95,000 to 150,000 clones, over 75% of them singletons. The material sequenced was peripheral blood. These TCRs come from a man in his fifties or sixties with active or convalescent COVID-19.

The gene calls are TRBV27 and TRBJ1-1; D remains unclear. Germline-derived CDR1 and CDR2 are MNHEY and SMNVEV (reference sequence). This CDR3 spans 14 amino acids. V lost 8 bases, J lost 3 bases, and 16 bases lay in between. The CDR3, as DNA: TGTGCCAGCTCTCCCACCCCCGGGGACACTGAAGCTTTCTTT. It codes for CASSPTPGDTEAFF.

The J gene is TRBJ2-7, the V gene TRBV9, with D possibly TRBD2 on 6 matching bases. CDR3 length equals 13 residues. The germline V and J ends were trimmed by 3 bases and 4 bases, with 11 bases remaining between them. Germline V CDR1 and CDR2: SGDLS, YYNGEE. Here the CDR3 reads CASSGSGLYEQYF. In DNA, the CDR3 is TGTGCCAGCAGCGGAAGCGGGCTATACGAGCAGTACTTC.

The chain carries TRBV6-5 and TRBJ2-7; maybe TRBD1 (5 bases). Germline V CDR1 and CDR2: MNHEY, SVGAGI. V lost 5 bases and J 3 bases, leaving 14 bases between the germline ends. The CDR3 is made up of 14 amino acids. The CDR3 DNA reads TGTGCCAGCAGTCGCGCGACAGAGGACTACGAGCAGTACTTC. Translation: CASSRATEDYEQYF.

This chain links TRBV7-2 with TRBJ2-7, with TRBD2 as a possible D gene (5 bases). The V end lost 2 bases, the J end lost 6 bases, and 8 bases lay between the germline ends. CDR3 length equals 12 residues. CDR1 and CDR2 from the germline V gene are SGHTA and FQGNSA. DNA for the CDR3: TGTGCCAGCAGCTTAACGGGGAGCGAGCAGTACTTC. Translated, it gives CASSLTGSEQYF. Complete variable domain (other parts from reference TRBV7-2 and TRBJ2-7): GAGVSQSPSNKVTEKGKDVELRCDPISGHTALYWYRQSLGQGLEFLIYFQGNSAPDKSGLPSDRFSAERTGGSVSTLTIQRTQQEDSAVYLCASSLTGSEQYFGPGTRLTVT.

J is TRBJ2-7 and V is TRBV5-6, with 8 positions matching TRBD1. The CDR3 has 17 residues. The V gene end was trimmed by 4 bases and the J gene end by 3 bases; junction bases not matched to a gene: 15. Germline values: CDR1 SGHDT, CDR2 YYEEEE. For the CDR3, the DNA is TGTGCCAGCAGCCAGCCCCAACGGACAGGGATTGACTACGAGCAGTACTTC. As protein: CASSQPQRTGIDYEQYF.

The chain has TRBV6-2 or TRBV6-3 and TRBJ2-1; TRBD1 matches 7 bases. The V segment lost 5 bases and the J segment 2 bases; nucleotides outside the gene matches: 9. The CDR3 runs to 16 residues. Germline-derived CDR1 and CDR2 are MNHEY and SVGEGT. The CDR3, as DNA: TGTGCCAGCAGTCTAGCTACAGGGGTTACCTACAATGAGCAGTTCTTC. Translating it yields CASSLATGVTYNEQFF.